This TCR beta chain came from a study of cytomegalovirus exposure and HLA in healthy donors (dated by TCRdb to 2015 to 2018). Context from the whole study: According to an earlier analysis of 587 of the donors, about 170 million T cells yielded 90 million to 130 million unique TCR beta sequences and 276 Gb of sequence data. An early release covering just under 650 HLA-typed donors comprised 250 to 350 gigabases of sequencing data and approximately 80 million unique TCR sequences. Typing coverage differed by locus: A, B, C, DRB1 and DQB1 were typed in roughly 620-640 donors, DQA1 in about 550, DPA1 in 600 to 610, and DPB1 in around 490. Among the 398 genotyped donors, approximately 81% belonged to the genetic ancestry cluster associated with self-reported Caucasian donors. The later analysis used no new phenotypic data to find candidate immune exposures, relying instead on TCR beta sequences and their occurrence across donors. Donor age, sex, ethnicity and CMV serostatus were compiled together with the repertoire data. A later analysis re-examined previously published TCR beta repertoires from 600 to 700 donors and added high-resolution HLA genotyping to investigate patterns of TCR occurrence. An earlier analysis of some 500 of the donors used high-throughput TCR beta sequencing to judge whether each TCR beta V gene segment behaved as functional or pseudogenic. The study was designed to test whether signatures of past pathogen exposure could be identified by cataloging public T cell receptors. Every repertoire in the discovery cohort had been generated on one and the same sequencing platform. Along with the approximately 670-subject first cohort, a separate validation cohort of 120 different subjects was used. High-throughput TCR immunosequencing, statistical association of individual TCRs with disease status, and machine learning were combined to predict cytomegalovirus infection status. Class I and class II HLA loci were covered by the typing at four-digit resolution. Several DR-DQ haplotypes were handled as single units for association and clustering, since linkage in the cohort was strong. The T cell repertoires of 550 to 850 subjects were profiled by immunosequencing and related to cytomegalovirus serostatus. A later genetic analysis took genome-wide SNP genotypes for about 55% of the 666 donors and used that subset as a discovery cohort. Among several hundred genotyped donors of the cohort, an average of roughly 230,000 unique TCR beta nucleotide sequences was sequenced per donor, of which 15% to 20% were non-productive. Broad study findings and their caveats: A later genetic analysis reported fewer N-insertions in productive TCRs among donors in an Asian-associated ancestry cluster than the roughly 700-donor mean. In a later analysis, HLA-associated TCR beta chains were found to be more clonally expanded and to have lower generation probabilities than equally common non-associated chains. An association between a missense DCLRE1C variant and V-gene and J-gene trimming of TCR beta chains was found in a later genetic analysis and replicated in an independent cohort. Because some donors lacked HLA typing at each locus, the association tests relied only on the typed subset. In vitro tests confirmed that three of the cytomegalovirus-associated TCR beta chains recognize cytomegalovirus antigens. A cluster of highly shared sequence variants was judged likely to represent a technical artifact of the sequencing pipeline. This cohort had only TCR beta chains sequenced, and the lack of alpha or paired-chain data limited which features could be detected. CMV serostatus was the only immune exposure information available for the cohort. Some IMGT-functional V segments, including TRBV6-2 and TRBV6-3, could not be told apart with the 87-base-pair reads, so those segments were excluded. In the study, roughly 160 TCR beta chains were listed as associated with cytomegalovirus. The authors suggested that the approach could potentially be generalized to other disease states and immunological phenotypes. A further reported finding was that TCR beta sequences accurately predicted the HLA-A and HLA-B alleles for most subjects in the first cohort. The earlier analysis of nearly 600 of the donors excluded roughly 17 rarely observed V segments, including chromosome 9 orphons, because counts were too low. Broadly in line with IMGT annotations, most TCR beta V segments showed up in productive rearrangements about 87% or about 30% of the time in an earlier analysis of several hundred of the donors. Strong co-occurrence of HLA alleles, especially DR and DQ, made assigning TCR associations to individual alleles difficult. According to a later analysis, most CMV-associated TCR beta chains appeared to be HLA-restricted, and the HLA associations seemed to be driven largely by CMV exposure. A later analysis reported that several top co-occurrence clusters appeared linked to parvovirus B19, influenza, CMV and Epstein-Barr virus. A later analysis associated around 16,000 TCR beta sequences with specific HLA alleles at a false discovery rate of 0.05. In a later analysis, TCR association rates were found to vary across HLA loci, with the most associated TCRs seen for DRB1 alleles and the fewest for HLA-C alleles. The classifier was reported to diagnose cytomegalovirus status with high specificity and sensitivity in both the original and validation cohorts. Linkage disequilibrium might explain the correlated functional status among segregating V segments, but an unknown experimental factor could not be excluded. Most TCR sequences were observed very rarely across donors, whereas some public TCRs were present in many individuals. Sequencing depth was assumed to be roughly uniform across donors in the presence/absence analyses, though that assumption may not hold.

Libraries were built with the immunoSEQ multiplex PCR assay. For the multiplex PCR, a mixture combining 60 forward primers for TCR Vbeta segments and 13 reverse primers for TCR Jbeta segments was used. Amplification of the CDR3 region of rearranged TCR beta genes was performed with a multiplex PCR assay on genomic DNA. The Illumina HiSeq System was used to sequence the amplified TCR beta libraries as 87-base-pair reads. As for the authors' bioinformatics: A later analysis tallied 70 million to 100 million unique TCR beta chains across the 640 or so repertoires, and around 10 million of those chains were shared by two or more donors. Raw reads were error-corrected and collapsed into unique sequences with a nearest-neighbor algorithm that merged closely related sequences to remove PCR and sequencing errors. V, D and J gene segments were assigned by aligning CDR3 sequences to IMGT reference sequences. For a sequence to be retained, a match of at least six nucleotides to both a V gene segment and a J gene segment was required. Rearrangements were called productive when the CDR3 lacked stop codons and stayed in frame with V and J; all others were non-productive. CDR3 was defined by IMGT convention, running from the second conserved V-encoded cysteine to the conserved J-encoded phenylalanine. Sequences without an unambiguous match to a single V gene segment were excluded from the earlier analysis of a few hundred of the donors. An earlier analysis of a few hundred of the donors classified V segments as functional when productive rearrangements were above 56.7% and as segregating when the standard deviation between donors was above 5%. A statistical classification framework was developed to diagnose cytomegalovirus status using the catalog of TCR beta chain sequences. A later analysis assigned V and J genes by comparing TCR nucleotide sequences with IMGT/GENE-DB human TR gene sequences. Using the TCRdist pipeline, a later analysis assigned CDR3 sequences along with most-parsimonious VDJ recombination scenarios. A later analysis defined each TCR beta chain by its CDR3 amino acid sequence plus V-gene family, and excluded reads lacking a unique V-gene family. In a later analysis, approximately 590 highly shared, low-generation-probability nucleotide sequences were removed to address suspected cross-contamination and a sequencing artifact. For each public chain, a later analysis derived a clonal expansion index from normalized ranks of inferred template counts within each repertoire. A later analysis computed generation probabilities with a VDJ recombination model fitted to out-of-frame rearrangements, and checked the results against IGoR. In a later analysis, hypergeometric tests were used to score TCR-TCR, TCR-HLA and TCR-CMV co-occurrence, with a repertoire-size bias correction applied to TCR pairs. In a later analysis, false discovery rates were estimated by permuting HLA or CMV assignments 20 times. In a later analysis, co-occurring TCRs were grouped using DBSCAN, and TCRdist sequence similarity was added for clustering within HLA-allele-positive subsets. Repertoires with fewer than 30,000 or more than 120,000 public chains were left out of co-occurrence clustering, as were four to six repertoires with anomalous nucleotide sharing. TCRdb obtained this table from immuneACCESS and retained in-frame rearrangements with V and J assigned. These tables miss some clones; where compared with another copy, unresolved V genes account for less than half of the shortfall, and the remainder is unexplained. V, J and clone size derive from that table, while D and trimming were established from the DNA sequence. A total of about 170,000 clones appear in this sample, 80% to 85% of them only once. The ten most abundant clones make up 1.2% of the sample.

In total, approximately 700 healthy bone marrow donors made up the cohort. Cohort members were all nominally healthy when sampled, although unrecorded immune exposures were likely present. The donor was CMV seronegative and belonged to the group of over 350 seronegative cohort members. A peripheral blood sample was collected from each donor, and TCR beta sequencing was performed on peripheral blood mononuclear cells. The Qiagen DNeasy Blood Extraction Kit was used to extract genomic DNA from the blood cell samples. From the cysteine up to the phenylalanine, the CDR3 has a length of 13 residues. Just the 39-base CDR3 DNA is kept, in frame starting at base 1. The germline V gene provides CDR1 MNHEY and CDR2 SVGAGI. Relative to germline, V is 4 bases shorter and J is 5 bases shorter, with 12 bases between their ends. Concerning this clone: The specificity of this receptor is unknown. No base quality information exists; no much larger clone differs at one position.

The V gene is TRBV6-5 and the J gene is TRBJ2-7; too little of a D gene remains to name it. This TCR was recovered from a boy between 2 and 10 years old in good health and CMV-seronegative. Sequenced sample: PBMCs. The sequence in DNA is TGTGCCAGCAGTTTCTCCGGTAACCACGAGCAGTACTTC. Its amino acids are CASSFSGNHEQYF.